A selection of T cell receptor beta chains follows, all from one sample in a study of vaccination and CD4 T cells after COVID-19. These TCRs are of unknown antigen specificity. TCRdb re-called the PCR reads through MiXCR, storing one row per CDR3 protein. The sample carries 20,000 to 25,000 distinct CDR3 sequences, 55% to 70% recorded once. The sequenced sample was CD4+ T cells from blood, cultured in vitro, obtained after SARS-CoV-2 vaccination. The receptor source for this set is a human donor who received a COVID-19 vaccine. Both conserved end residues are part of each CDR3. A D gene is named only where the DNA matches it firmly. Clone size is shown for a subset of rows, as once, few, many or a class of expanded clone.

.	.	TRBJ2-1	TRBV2	CASSAMRLRGEQFF	TGTGCCAGCAGTGCCATGAGGCTTCGGGGTGAGCAGTTCTTC
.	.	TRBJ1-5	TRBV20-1	CSASPQVNSNQPQHF	TGCAGTGCTAGCCCACAGGTAAATAGCAATCAGCCCCAGCATTTT
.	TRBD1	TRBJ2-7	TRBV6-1	CASSRPGQGGTYEQYF	TGTGCCAGCAGTCGCCCCGGACAGGGCGGTACCTACGAGCAGTACTTC
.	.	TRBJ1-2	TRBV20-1	CSANTQGDGYTF	TGCAGTGCTAACACCCAAGGGGATGGCTACACCTTC
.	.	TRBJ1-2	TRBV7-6	CASSLVREYGYTF	TGTGCCAGCAGCTTAGTGCGGGAATATGGCTACACCTTC
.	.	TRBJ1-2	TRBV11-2	CASSLDRRGRFGYTF	TGTGCCAGCAGCTTAGATCGGCGGGGGCGCTTTGGCTACACCTTC
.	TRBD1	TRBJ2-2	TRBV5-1	CASSLAQGLSGELFF	TGCGCCAGCAGCTTGGCACAGGGGCTTTCCGGGGAGCTGTTTTTT
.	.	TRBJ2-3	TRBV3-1	CASSPYRAEGDTQYF	TGTGCCAGCAGCCCGTACCGGGCCGAGGGGGATACGCAGTATTTT
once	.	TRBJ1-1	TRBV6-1	CASSGAGGDTEAFF	TGTGCCAGCAGTGGTGCAGGAGGGGACACTGAAGCTTTCTTT
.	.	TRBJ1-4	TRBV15	CATSRDAQGSEKLFF	TGTGCCACCAGCAGAGATGCGCAGGGAAGCGAAAAACTGTTTTTT
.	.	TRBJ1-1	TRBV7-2	CASSSQGWIGTEAFF	TGTGCCAGCAGTTCCCAGGGTTGGATCGGCACTGAAGCTTTCTTT
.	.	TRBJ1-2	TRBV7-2	CASSLVPRLYTF	TGTGCCAGCAGCTTAGTCCCCAGGCTCTACACCTTC
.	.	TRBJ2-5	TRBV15	CATSTGPQETQYF	TGTGCCACCAGCACAGGGCCTCAAGAGACCCAGTACTTC
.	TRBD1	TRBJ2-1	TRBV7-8	CASSLEPGQRYNEQFF	TGCGCCAGCAGCTTAGAGCCGGGACAGAGATACAATGAGCAGTTCTTC
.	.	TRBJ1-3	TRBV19	CASKQGNTIYF	TGTGCCAGTAAACAGGGAAACACCATATATTTT
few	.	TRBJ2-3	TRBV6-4	CASSVGNTDTQYF	TGTGCCAGCAGTGTTGGCAACACAGATACGCAGTATTTT
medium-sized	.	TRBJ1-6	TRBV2	CASSGDRAYNSPLHF	TGTGCCAGCAGCGGCGACAGAGCCTATAATTCACCCCTCCACTTT
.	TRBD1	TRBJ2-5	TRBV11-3	CASSLGQEYQETQYF	TGTGCCAGCAGCTTGGGACAGGAGTACCAAGAGACCCAGTACTTC
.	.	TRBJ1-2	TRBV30	CAWSVGGAGDHGYTF	TGTGCCTGGAGTGTAGGTGGTGCAGGGGACCATGGCTACACCTTC
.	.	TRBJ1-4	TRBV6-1	CASSEGGRRNEKLFF	TGTGCCAGCAGTGAAGGGGGGAGACGAAATGAAAAACTGTTTTTT
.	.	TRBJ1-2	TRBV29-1	CSVGTDPSF	TGCAGCGTTGGCACCGACCCCTCCTTC
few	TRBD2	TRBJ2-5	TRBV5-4	CASSSRAGLVQETQYF	TGTGCCAGCAGTTCGAGAGCGGGGTTGGTCCAAGAGACCCAGTACTTC
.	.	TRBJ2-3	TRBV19	CASMRGGETDTQYF	TGTGCCAGTATGAGGGGGGGAGAGACAGATACGCAGTATTTT
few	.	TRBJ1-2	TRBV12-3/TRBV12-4	CASSTSGNYGYTF	TGTGCCAGCTCCACTTCGGGTAACTATGGCTACACCTTC
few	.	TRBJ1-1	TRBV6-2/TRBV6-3	CASSYRDMNTEAFF	TGTGCCAGCAGTTACAGGGACATGAACACTGAAGCTTTCTTT
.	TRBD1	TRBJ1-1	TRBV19	CASMRSTWDRETPTEAFF	TGTGCCAGCATGAGATCAACATGGGACAGGGAAACCCCCACTGAAGCTTTCTTT
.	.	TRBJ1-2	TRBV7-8	CASSLDGIYGYTF	TGTGCCAGCAGCTTAGACGGAATCTATGGCTACACCTTC
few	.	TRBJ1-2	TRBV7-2	CASSFGGVRSVYGYTF	TGTGCCAGCAGCTTTGGGGGGGTGCGGAGCGTGTATGGCTACACCTTC
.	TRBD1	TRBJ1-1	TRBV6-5	CASSYSTGITEAFF	TGTGCCAGCAGTTACTCGACAGGGATAACTGAAGCTTTCTTT
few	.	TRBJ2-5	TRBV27	CASSFSDQETQYF	TGTGCCAGCAGTTTTTCGGACCAAGAGACCCAGTACTTC
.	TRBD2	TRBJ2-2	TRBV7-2	CASSPQSSGGWGTGELFF	TGTGCCAGCAGCCCACAGTCTAGCGGGGGATGGGGCACCGGGGAGCTGTTTTTT
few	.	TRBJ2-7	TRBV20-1	CSLSTIGVGQYF	TGCAGTTTGTCGACTATAGGCGTTGGGCAGTACTTC
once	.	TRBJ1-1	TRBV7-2	CASTPRGFSTEAFF	TGTGCCAGCACCCCCCGTGGGTTTTCAACTGAAGCTTTCTTT
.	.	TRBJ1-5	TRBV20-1	CSAPRGGYDQPQHF	TGCAGTGCTCCCCGGGGGGGGTACGATCAGCCCCAGCATTTT
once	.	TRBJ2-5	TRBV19	CASSMAGSNTQETQYF	TGTGCCAGTAGTATGGCGGGATCCAACACCCAAGAGACCCAGTACTTC
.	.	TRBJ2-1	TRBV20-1	CSASDNEQFF	TGCAGTGCTAGCGACAATGAGCAGTTCTTC
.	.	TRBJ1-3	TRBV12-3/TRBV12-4	CASSLFGGDTIYF	TGTGCCAGCAGTTTATTCGGGGGTGACACCATATATTTT